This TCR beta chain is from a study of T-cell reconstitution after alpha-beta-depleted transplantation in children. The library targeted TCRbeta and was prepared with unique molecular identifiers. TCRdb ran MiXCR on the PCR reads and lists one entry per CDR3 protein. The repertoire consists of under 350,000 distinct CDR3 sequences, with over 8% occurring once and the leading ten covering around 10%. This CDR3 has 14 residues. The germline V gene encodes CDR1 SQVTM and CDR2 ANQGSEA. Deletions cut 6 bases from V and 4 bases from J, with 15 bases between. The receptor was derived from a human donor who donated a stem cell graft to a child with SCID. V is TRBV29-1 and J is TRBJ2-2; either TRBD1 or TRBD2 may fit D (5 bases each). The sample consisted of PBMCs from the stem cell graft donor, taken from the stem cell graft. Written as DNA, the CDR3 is TGCAGCGTGCTGGGGGTAGGGATCACCGGGGAGCTGTTTTTT. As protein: CSVLGVGITGELFF.